This T cell receptor (beta chain) stems from a study of OX40 agonist ivuxolimab in advanced cancers. This table comes from immunoSEQ multiplex PCR, and its TCRdb copy is limited to in-frame clones, with some not included. The top ten clones hold less than 30% of a sample with 35,000 to 45,000 clones, roughly nine tenths of them seen once. Germline CDR1 and CDR2: SQVTM and ANQGSEA. The CDR3 totals 15 residues. With 6 bases clipped from V and 4 bases from J, the junction kept 9 bases outside the gene matches. This clonotype was obtained from an adult with an advanced solid tumor such as melanoma, head and neck, liver or kidney cancer. This chain uses TRBV29-1 with TRBJ2-1, with 10 bases matching TRBD2. The sequences come from CD4+ or CD8+ T cells sorted from blood, collected in a trial of the OX40 agonist ivuxolimab. CDR3 in DNA: TGCAGCGTCCACGGACTAGCGGCTAATTACAATGAGCAGTTCTTC. It is translated as CSVHGLAANYNEQFF.